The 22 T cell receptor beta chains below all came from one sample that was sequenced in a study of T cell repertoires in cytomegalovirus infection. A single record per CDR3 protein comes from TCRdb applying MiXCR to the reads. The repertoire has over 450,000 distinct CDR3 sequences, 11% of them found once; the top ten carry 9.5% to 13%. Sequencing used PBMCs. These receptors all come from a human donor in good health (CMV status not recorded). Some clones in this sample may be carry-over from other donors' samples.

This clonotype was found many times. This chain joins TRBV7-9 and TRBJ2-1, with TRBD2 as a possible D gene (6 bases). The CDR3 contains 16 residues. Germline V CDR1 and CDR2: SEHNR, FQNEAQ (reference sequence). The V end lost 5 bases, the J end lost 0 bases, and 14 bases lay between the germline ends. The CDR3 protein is CASSPDYESSYNEQFF. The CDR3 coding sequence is TGTGCCAGCAGCCCGGACTATGAGAGCTCCTACAATGAGCAGTTCTTC.

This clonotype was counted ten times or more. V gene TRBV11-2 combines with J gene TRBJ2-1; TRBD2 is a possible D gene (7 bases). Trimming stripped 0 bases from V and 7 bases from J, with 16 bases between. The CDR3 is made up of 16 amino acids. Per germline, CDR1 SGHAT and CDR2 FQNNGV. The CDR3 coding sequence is TGTGCCAGCAGCTTAGATAGGGGGGGGGGCTTGAATGAGCAGTTCTTC. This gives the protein CASSLDRGGGLNEQFF.

CDR3 in amino acids: CASSQDARTGAYGYTF. The CDR3 DNA follows: TGTGCCAGCAGCCAAGATGCGCGGACAGGGGCCTATGGCTACACCTTC. The chain uses TRBV4-2 and TRBJ1-2, with 9 bases aligning to TRBD1. Germline V gene data show CDR1 as LGHNA and CDR2 as YNFKEQ. CDR3 length: 16 residues. Trimming removed 0 bases from V and 4 bases from J; junction bases left unmatched: 6.

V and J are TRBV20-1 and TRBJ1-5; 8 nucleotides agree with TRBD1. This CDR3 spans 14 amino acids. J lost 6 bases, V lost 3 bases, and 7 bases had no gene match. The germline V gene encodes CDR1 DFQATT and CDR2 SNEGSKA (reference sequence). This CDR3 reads CSASVTGGLQPQHF. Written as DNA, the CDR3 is TGCAGTGCTAGTGTAACAGGGGGTCTTCAGCCCCAGCATTTT.

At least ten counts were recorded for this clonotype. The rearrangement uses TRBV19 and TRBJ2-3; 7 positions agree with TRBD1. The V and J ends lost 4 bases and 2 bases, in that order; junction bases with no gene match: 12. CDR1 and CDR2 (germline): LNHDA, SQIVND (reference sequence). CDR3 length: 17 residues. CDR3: CASSTWLQGPATDTQYF. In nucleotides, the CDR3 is TGTGCCAGTAGTACCTGGCTACAGGGGCCCGCCACAGATACGCAGTATTTT.

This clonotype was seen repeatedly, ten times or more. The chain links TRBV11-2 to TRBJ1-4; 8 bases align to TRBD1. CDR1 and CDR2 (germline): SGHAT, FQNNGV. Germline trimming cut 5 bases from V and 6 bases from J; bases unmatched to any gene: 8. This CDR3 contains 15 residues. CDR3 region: CASSEYDRGDEKLFF. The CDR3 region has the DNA TGTGCCAGCAGCGAATACGACAGGGGAGATGAAAAACTGTTTTTT.

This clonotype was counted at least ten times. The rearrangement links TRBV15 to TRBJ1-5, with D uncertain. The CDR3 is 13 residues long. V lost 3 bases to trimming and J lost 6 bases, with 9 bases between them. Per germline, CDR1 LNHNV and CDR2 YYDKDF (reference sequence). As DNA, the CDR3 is TGTGCCACCAGCAGCGCGAGTCTTCAGCCCCAGCATTTT. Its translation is CATSSASLQPQHF.

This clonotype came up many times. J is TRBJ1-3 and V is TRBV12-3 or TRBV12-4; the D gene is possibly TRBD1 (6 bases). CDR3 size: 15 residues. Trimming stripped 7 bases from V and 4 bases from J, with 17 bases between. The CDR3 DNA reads TGTGCCAGCAAGCTACAGGGATTATCAGGAAACACCATATATTTT. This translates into CASKLQGLSGNTIYF.

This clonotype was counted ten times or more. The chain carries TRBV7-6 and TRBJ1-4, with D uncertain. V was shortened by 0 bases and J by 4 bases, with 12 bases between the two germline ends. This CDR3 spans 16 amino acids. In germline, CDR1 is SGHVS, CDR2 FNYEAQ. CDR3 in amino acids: CASSLANGRLNEKLFF. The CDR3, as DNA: TGTGCCAGCAGCTTAGCAAACGGGAGGCTTAATGAAAAACTGTTTTTT.

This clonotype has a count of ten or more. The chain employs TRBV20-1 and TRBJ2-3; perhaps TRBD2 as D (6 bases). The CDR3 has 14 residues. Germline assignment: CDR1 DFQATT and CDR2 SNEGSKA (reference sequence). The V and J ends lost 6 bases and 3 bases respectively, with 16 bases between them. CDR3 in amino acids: CSAKAGTPTDTQYF. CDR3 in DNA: TGCAGTGCGAAAGCCGGGACTCCAACAGATACGCAGTATTTT.

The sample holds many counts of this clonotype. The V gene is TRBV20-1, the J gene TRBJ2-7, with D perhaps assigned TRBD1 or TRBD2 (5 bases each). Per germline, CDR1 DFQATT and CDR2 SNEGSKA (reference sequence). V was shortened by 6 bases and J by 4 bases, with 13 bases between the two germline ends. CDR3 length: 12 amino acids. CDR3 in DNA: TGCAGTGCGACCGGGACGCCGTACGAGCAGTACTTC. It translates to CSATGTPYEQYF.

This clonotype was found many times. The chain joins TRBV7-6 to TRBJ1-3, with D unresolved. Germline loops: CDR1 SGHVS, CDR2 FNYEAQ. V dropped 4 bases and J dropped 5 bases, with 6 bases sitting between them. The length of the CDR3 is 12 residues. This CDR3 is CASSYDRNTIYF. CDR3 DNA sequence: TGTGCCAGCAGCTATGACAGAAACACCATATATTTT.

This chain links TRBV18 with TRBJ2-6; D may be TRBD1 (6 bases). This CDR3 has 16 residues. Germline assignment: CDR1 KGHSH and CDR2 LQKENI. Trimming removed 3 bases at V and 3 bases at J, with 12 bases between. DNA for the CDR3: TGTGCCAGCTCACCTCTGGGGGCGCTTGGGGCCAACGTCCTGACTTTC. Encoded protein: CASSPLGALGANVLTF.

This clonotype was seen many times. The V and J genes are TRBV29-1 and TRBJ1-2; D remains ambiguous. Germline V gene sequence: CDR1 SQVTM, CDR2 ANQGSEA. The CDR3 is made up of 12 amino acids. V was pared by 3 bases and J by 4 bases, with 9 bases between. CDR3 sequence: CSVDGPAYGYTF. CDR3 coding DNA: TGCAGCGTTGACGGACCGGCCTATGGCTACACCTTC.

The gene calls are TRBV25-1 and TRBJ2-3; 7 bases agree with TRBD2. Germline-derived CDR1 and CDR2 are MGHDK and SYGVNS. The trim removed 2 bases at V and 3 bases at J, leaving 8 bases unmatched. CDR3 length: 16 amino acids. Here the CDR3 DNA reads TGTGCCAGCAGTGAACTTGGACTAGGGGCAACAGATACGCAGTATTTT. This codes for CASSELGLGATDTQYF.

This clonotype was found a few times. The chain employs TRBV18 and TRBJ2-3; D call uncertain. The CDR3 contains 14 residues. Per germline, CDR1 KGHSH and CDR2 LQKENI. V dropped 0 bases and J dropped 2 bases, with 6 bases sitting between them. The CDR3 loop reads CASSPPTHTDTQYF. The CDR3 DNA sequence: TGTGCCAGCTCACCACCGACTCACACAGATACGCAGTATTTT.

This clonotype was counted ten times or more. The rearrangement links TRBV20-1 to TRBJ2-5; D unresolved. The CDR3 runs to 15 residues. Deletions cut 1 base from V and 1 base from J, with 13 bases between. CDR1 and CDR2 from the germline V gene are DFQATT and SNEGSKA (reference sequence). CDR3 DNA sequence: TGCAGTGCTAGAGGAAAGGGAAACCTCCAAGAGACCCAGTACTTC. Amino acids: CSARGKGNLQETQYF.

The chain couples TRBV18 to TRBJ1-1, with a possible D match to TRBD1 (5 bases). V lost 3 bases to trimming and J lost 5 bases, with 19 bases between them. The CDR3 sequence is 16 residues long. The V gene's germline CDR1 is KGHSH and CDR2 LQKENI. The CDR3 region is CASSPPSGVGRTEAFF. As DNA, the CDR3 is TGTGCCAGCTCACCCCCCTCGGGGGTTGGTAGGACTGAAGCTTTCTTT.

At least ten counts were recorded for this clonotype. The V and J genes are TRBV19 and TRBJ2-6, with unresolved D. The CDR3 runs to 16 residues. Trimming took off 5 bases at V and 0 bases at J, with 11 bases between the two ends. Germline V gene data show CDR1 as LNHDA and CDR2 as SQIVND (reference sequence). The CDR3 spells CASSPLRSSGANVLTF. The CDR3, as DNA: TGTGCCAGTAGTCCGTTGAGGTCCTCTGGGGCCAACGTCCTGACTTTC.

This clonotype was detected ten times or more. Here the CDR3 reads CASSHPDPRPHYGYTF. CDR3 coding DNA: TGTGCCAGCAGTCATCCGGACCCCAGGCCCCACTATGGCTACACCTTC. This chain connects TRBV28 to TRBJ1-2; no firm D call. CDR1 is MDHEN, CDR2 SYDVKM, per germline. Trimming left V 5 bases short and J 3 bases short, with 19 bases between. This CDR3 is built from 16 residues.

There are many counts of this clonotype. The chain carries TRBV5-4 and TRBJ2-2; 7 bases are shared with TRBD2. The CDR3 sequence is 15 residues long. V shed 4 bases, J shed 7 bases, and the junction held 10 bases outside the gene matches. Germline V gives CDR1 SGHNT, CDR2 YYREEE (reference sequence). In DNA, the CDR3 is TGTGCCAGCAGCACTGGGACTATCCGGGGCGGGGAGCTGTTTTTT. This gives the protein CASSTGTIRGGELFF.

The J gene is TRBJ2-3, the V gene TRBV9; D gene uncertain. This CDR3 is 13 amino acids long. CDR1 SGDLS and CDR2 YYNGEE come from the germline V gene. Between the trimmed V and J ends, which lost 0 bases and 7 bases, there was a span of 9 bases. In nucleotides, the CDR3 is TGTGCCAGCAGCGTAGACGGTCGAAATACGCAGTATTTT. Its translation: CASSVDGRNTQYF.